The source of this T cell receptor beta chain is a study of CD8 T cells in Susac syndrome. Whole-study context: Treatment at blood withdrawal was none, corticosteroids, or intravenous immunoglobulin alone in Susac syndrome patients.

Random hexamers primed reverse transcription of about 0.5 to 1 ug RNA. TCRdb independently ran MiXCR on the immunoSEQ multiplex PCR reads; one entry per CDR3 protein. Of some 77,000 distinct CDR3 sequences detected, 90% to 95% appear once; the ten largest clones hold about 0.14%. This TCR came from a human donor with Susac syndrome. Source material: CD4+ T cells from PBMCs.

CDR3 DNA: TGTGCCAGTCGCGCCCGTGGACAAGCCTACAATGAGCAGTTCTTC. Translation gives CASRARGQAYNEQFF. The genes are TRBV7-2 and TRBJ2-1, with a weak D call TRBD1 (5 bases). V shed 9 bases and J shed 2 bases, with 17 bases lying between them. From germline, CDR1 is SGHTA and CDR2 FQGNSA. The CDR3 extends over 15 amino acids.